This TCR beta chain was sequenced during a study of blood T cell repertoires in COVID-19. At the level of the study: Samples of COVID-19 (acute and convalescent) were obtained from the United States, Italy and Spain. Nucleic acid was either cDNA or gDNA, and it came from T cells, B-cell-depleted T cells, or PBMCs.

Germline values: CDR1 LGHNA, CDR2 YNFKEQ. Trimming cost V 0 bases and J 6 bases, with 10 bases left between them. The CDR3 length is 14 residues. As handled by the study authors: Estimation of nucleated cell counts was performed using reference gene primer amplification. The method was immunoSEQ multiplex PCR; TCRdb's version includes in-frame clones alone and lacks a portion of them. The DNA gave D and trimming, while V, J and clone size come from that table. The data show about 58,000 clones, 75% to 90% seen once. Input material: peripheral blood. The TCR was taken from a woman in her sixties or seventies with active COVID-19. This chain links TRBV4-2 with TRBJ2-3; D gene unclear. This CDR3 is CASSQDRFLDTQYF. Written as DNA, the CDR3 is TGTGCCAGCAGCCAAGACAGGTTTCTGGATACGCAGTATTTT.